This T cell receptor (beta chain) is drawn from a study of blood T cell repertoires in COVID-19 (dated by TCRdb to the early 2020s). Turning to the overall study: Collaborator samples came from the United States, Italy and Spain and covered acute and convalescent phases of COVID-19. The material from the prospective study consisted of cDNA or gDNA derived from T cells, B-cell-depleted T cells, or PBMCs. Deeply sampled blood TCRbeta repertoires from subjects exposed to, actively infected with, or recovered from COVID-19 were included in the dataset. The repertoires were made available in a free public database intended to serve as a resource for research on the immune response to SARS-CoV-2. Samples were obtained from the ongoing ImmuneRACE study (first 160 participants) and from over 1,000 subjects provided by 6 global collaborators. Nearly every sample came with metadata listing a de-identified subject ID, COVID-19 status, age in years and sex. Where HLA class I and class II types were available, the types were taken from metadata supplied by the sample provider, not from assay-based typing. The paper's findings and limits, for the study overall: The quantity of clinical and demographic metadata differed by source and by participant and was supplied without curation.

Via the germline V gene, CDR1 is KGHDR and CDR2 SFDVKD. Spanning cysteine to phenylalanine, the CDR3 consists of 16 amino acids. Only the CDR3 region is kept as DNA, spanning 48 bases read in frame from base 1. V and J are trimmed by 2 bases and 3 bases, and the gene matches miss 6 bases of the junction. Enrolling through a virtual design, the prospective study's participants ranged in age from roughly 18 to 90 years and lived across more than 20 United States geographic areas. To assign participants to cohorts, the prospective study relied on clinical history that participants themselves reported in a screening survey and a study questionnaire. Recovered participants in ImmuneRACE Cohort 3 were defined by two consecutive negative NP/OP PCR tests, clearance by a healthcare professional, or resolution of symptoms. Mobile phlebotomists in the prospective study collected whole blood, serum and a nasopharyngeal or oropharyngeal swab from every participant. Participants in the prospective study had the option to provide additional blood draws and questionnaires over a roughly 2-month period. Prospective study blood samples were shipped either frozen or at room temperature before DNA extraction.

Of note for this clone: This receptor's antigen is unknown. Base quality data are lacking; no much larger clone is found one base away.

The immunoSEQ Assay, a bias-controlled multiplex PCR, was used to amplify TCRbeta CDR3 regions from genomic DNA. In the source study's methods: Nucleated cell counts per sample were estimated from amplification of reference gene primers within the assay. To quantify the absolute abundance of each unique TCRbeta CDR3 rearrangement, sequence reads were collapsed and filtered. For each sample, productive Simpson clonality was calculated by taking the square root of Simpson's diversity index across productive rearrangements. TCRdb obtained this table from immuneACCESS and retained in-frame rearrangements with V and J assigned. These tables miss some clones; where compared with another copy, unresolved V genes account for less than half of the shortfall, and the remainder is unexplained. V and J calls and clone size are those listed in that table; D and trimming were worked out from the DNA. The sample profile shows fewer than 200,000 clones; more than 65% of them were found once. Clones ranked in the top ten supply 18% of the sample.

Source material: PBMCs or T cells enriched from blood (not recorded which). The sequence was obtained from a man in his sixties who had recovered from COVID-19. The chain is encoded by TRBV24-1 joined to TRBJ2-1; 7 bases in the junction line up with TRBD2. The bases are TGTGCCACCAGTGATTCTAGCGGAGCCCACTACAATGAGCAGTTCTTC. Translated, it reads CATSDSSGAHYNEQFF.